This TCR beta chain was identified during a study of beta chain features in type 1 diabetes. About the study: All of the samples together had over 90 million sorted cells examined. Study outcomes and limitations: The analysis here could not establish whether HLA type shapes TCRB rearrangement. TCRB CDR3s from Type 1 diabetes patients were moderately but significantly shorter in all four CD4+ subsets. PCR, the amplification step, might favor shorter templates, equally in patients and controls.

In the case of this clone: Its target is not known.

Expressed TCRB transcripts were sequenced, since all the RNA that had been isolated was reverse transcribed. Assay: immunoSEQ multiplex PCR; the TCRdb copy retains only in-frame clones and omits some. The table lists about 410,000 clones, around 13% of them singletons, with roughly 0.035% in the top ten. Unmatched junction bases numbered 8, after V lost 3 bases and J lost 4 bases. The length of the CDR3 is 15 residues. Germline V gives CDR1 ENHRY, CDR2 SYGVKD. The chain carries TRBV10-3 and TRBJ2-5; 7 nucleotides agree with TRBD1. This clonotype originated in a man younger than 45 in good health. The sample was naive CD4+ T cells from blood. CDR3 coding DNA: TGTGCCATCAGTGACCCCACCCCAGGGGGAGAGACCCAGTACTTC. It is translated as CAISDPTPGGETQYF.